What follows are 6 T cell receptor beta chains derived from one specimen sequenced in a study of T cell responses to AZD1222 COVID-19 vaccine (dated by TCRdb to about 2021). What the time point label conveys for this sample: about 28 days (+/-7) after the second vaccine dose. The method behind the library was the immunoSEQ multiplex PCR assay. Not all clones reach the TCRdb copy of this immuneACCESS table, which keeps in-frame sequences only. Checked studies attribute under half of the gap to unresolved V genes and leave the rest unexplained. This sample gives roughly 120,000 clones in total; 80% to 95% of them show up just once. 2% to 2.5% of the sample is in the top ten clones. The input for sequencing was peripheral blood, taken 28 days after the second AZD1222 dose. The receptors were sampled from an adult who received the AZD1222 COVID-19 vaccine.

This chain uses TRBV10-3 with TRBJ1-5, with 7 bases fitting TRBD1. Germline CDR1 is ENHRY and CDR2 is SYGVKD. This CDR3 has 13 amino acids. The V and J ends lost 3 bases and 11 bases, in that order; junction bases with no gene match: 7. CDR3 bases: TGTGCCATCAGTGATACCCGGGACAGTTCCCAGCATTTT. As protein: CAISDTRDSSQHF.

The CDR3 sequence is CASSLAGPNTGELFF. In nucleotides, the CDR3 is TGTGCCAGTTCCCTAGCGGGACCGAACACCGGGGAGCTGTTTTTT. The chain combines TRBV2 with TRBJ2-2; 9 bases map to TRBD2. V gave up 9 bases and J gave up 0 bases; unmatched junction bases: 5. The CDR3 runs 15 residues. Germline-derived CDR1 and CDR2 are SNHLY and FYNNEI.

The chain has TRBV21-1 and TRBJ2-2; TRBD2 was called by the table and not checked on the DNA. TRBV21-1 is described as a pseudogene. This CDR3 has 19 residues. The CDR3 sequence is CASSPERGGPNANTGELFF. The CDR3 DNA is TGTGCCAGCAGCCCCGAGCGGGGGGGCCCCAACGCGAACACCGGGGAGCTGTTTTTT.

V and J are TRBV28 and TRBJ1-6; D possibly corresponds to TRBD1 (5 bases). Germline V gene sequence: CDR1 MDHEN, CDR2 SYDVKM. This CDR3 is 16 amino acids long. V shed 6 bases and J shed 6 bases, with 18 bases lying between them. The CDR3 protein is CASRVGGNSANSPLHF. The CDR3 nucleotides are TGTGCCAGCAGAGTCGGGGGTAATTCGGCTAATTCACCCCTCCACTTT.

This CDR3 is CASSLSGTGGLNYGYTF. The CDR3 region has the DNA TGTGCCAGCAGCTTGTCCGGGACAGGGGGACTTAACTATGGCTACACCTTC. V is TRBV11-2 and J is TRBJ1-2, with TRBD1 identical over 11 bases. Losses at the gene ends were 3 bases for V and 1 base for J; bases not matched to a gene: 7. The CDR3 is made up of 17 amino acids. The germline CDR1 and CDR2 sequences are SGHAT and FQNNGV.

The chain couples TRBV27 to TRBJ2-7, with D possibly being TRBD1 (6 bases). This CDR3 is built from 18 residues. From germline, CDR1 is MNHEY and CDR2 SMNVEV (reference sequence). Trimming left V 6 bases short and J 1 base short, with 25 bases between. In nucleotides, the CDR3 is TGTGCCAGCAGCTCCCAGGGGTCGACGGTGAGTATTTCCTACGAGCAGTACTTC. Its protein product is CASSSQGSTVSISYEQYF.